The sequence of this T cell receptor beta chain was determined in a study of cytomegalovirus exposure and HLA in healthy donors. In the study overall: Among the approximately 370 donors who were genotyped, approximately 76% fell in the genetic ancestry cluster that is associated with self-reported Caucasian donors. Study-level findings and limits: Relative to the 666-donor mean, N-insertions were reportedly fewer in an Asian-associated ancestry cluster in a later analysis. TCR sequences were mostly rare, though some public TCRs occurred in many donors. The study assumed roughly uniform donor sequencing depth for presence/absence analyses.

PCR employed 60 Vbeta and 13 Jbeta primers. Some clones are missing from TCRdb's copy, which holds only in-frame ones; the method was immunoSEQ multiplex PCR. The profile covers over 85,000 clones, with roughly four fifths appearing a single time and roughly 3.6% taken by the ten largest. This clone was observed a few times. Its antigen is unidentified. The J segment lost 4 bases and the V segment lost 1 base, leaving 3 bases of the junction unmatched. CDR1 is KGHSH and CDR2 is LQKENI in the germline V gene. This CDR3 contains 14 residues. The V and J genes are TRBV18 and TRBJ1-1; 7 bases map to TRBD1. The sequencing sample was made of PBMCs. This clonotype was obtained from a man in his forties in good health and CMV-seronegative. The CDR3 DNA is TGTGCCAGCTCACCACTGACAGGGATCACTGAAGCTTTCTTT. This translates into CASSPLTGITEAFF.